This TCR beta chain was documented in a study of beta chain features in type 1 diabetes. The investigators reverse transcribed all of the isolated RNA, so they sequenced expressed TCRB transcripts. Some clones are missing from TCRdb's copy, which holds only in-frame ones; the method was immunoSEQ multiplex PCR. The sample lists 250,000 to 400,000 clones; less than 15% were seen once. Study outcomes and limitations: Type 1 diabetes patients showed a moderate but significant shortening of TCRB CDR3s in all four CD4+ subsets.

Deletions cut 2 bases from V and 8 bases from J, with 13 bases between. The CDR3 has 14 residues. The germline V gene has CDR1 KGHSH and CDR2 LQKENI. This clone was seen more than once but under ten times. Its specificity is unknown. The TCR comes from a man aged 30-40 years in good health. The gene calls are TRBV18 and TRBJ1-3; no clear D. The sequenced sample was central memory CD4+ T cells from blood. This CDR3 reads CASSPSFNVDTIYF. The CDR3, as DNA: TGTGCCAGCTCACCATCTTTCAACGTGGACACCATATATTTT.